One sample yielded the 17 T cell receptor beta chains listed below, sequenced in a study of cytomegalovirus exposure and HLA in healthy donors (dated by TCRdb to 2017 to 2019). Library prep was done by the immunoSEQ multiplex PCR assay. For the multiplex PCR, a mixture combining 60 forward primers for TCR Vbeta segments and 13 reverse primers for TCR Jbeta segments was used. The source is immuneACCESS, and TCRdb retained only in-frame sequences with V and J called. Part of the clones is not carried over; for the studies checked, unresolved V genes explain less than half of this, and the remainder is unexplained. Counted in this sample were approximately 160,000 clones; 84% of them appeared once. Jointly, the top ten make up about 0.4% of the sample. Sequences were obtained from PBMCs. These receptors all stem from a boy between 2 and 10 years old in good health and CMV-seronegative.

This clone was detected once. V gene TRBV30 combines with J gene TRBJ1-4, with 8 bases fitting TRBD1. The CDR3 consists of 13 residues. The J segment lost 8 bases and the V segment lost 0 bases, leaving 2 bases of the junction unmatched. CDR1 and CDR2 from the germline V gene are GTSNPN and SVGIG (reference sequence). As DNA, the CDR3 is TGTGCCTGGAGTGTTCAGGGGGCGGAAAAACTGTTTTTT. Translating gives CAWSVQGAEKLFF.

The chain combines TRBV19 with TRBJ1-5; possibly TRBD1 for D (6 bases). Germline V gives CDR1 LNHDA, CDR2 SQIVND (reference sequence). There are 13 residues in the CDR3. V lost 4 bases and J lost 7, with 11 bases in between. The CDR3 DNA follows: TGTGCCAGTAGTAGTGGGGGGGCCCAGCCCCAGCATTTT. It is translated as CASSSGGAQPQHF.

The chain has TRBV9 and TRBJ2-3; TRBD1 might be the D (5 bases). Germline CDR1 is SGDLS and CDR2 is YYNGEE. The CDR3 runs 16 residues. Trimming stripped 2 bases from V and 3 bases from J, with 16 bases between. The CDR3 here is CASSVASRQLTDTQYF. The DNA for the CDR3 is TGTGCCAGCAGCGTCGCCTCACGACAGTTGACAGATACGCAGTATTTT.

The chain couples TRBV13 to TRBJ1-2; D gene uncertain. This CDR3 spans 13 amino acids. Looked up from germline, CDR1 is PRHDT and CDR2 is FYEKMQ (reference sequence). The V and J ends lost 0 bases and 7 bases respectively, with 9 bases between them. CDR3 in amino acids: CASSLGGRGGYTF. DNA of the CDR3: TGTGCCAGCAGCTTAGGCGGGAGAGGTGGCTACACCTTC. The full variable domain, with the rest looked up from reference TRBV13 and TRBJ1-2, is AAGVIQSPRHLIKEKRETATLKCYPIPRHDTVYWYQQGPGQDPQFLISFYEKMQSDKGSIPDRFSAQQFSDYHSELNMSSLELGDSALYFCASSLGGRGGYTFGSGTRLTVV.

The chain combines TRBV27 with TRBJ2-5; D is undetermined. Per germline, CDR1 MNHEY and CDR2 SMNVEV (reference sequence). V was clipped by 2 bases and J by 4 bases, with 17 bases between them. The CDR3 consists of 16 residues. The DNA of the CDR3 is TGTGCCAGCAGTTTAAGTAGCCTGCCGAAGCGAGAGACCCAGTACTTC. This encodes CASSLSSLPKRETQYF.

The CDR3 sequence is CAWNSWTGSNEQYF. CDR3 nucleotide sequence: TGTGCCTGGAATTCCTGGACAGGGTCTAACGAGCAGTACTTC. J is TRBJ2-5 and V is TRBV30; 8 nucleotides align to TRBD1. The DNA end favors TRBJ2-7, so the J call may be wrong. CDR3 length: 14 residues. CDR1 and CDR2 from the germline V gene are GTSNPN and SVGIG (reference sequence).

This clone came up a few times. The V gene is TRBV29-1, the J gene TRBJ1-3; TRBD1 might be the D (6 bases). V lost 6 bases and J lost 0, with 15 bases in between. Looked up from germline, CDR1 is SQVTM and CDR2 is ANQGSEA. The length of the CDR3 is 15 residues. CDR3 sequence reads: CSVRTAYSSGNTIYF. For the CDR3, the DNA is TGCAGCGTCCGGACAGCCTACAGCTCTGGAAACACCATATATTTT.

V is TRBV5-4 and J is TRBJ1-6, with D perhaps matching TRBD1 (5 bases). CDR3 length equals 16 residues. Per the germline V gene, CDR1 is SGHNT and CDR2 is YYREEE (reference sequence). Trimming removed 4 bases at V and 7 bases at J, with 18 bases between. CDR3 in DNA: TGTGCCAGCAGCGACGAACCGGGACTGAGAAATTCACCCCTCCACTTT. This encodes CASSDEPGLRNSPLHF.

The chain combines TRBV13 with TRBJ2-2, with 9 bases identical to TRBD2. Germline values: CDR1 PRHDT, CDR2 FYEKMQ (reference sequence). After removal of 1 base from V and 3 bases from J, the junction contained 9 bases not matched to a gene. The length of the CDR3 is 18 residues. The CDR3 reads CASSLENGLAGHTGELFF. CDR3 bases: TGTGCCAGCAGCTTAGAAAATGGTCTAGCGGGGCACACCGGGGAGCTGTTTTTT.

The V call is TRBV19, the J call TRBJ1-1; D is unresolved. Germline V gene data show CDR1 as LNHDA and CDR2 as SQIVND (reference sequence). With 1 base removed from V and 11 bases from J, the gap between germline ends came to 17 bases. The length of the CDR3 is 14 residues. This chain's CDR3 is CASSIVGGEVRAFF. The CDR3, as DNA: TGTGCCAGTAGTATAGTAGGTGGCGAGGTAAGGGCTTTCTTT.

CDR3 loop: CASSSDFTVREQYF. The CDR3 coding sequence is TGTGCCAGCAGCTCGGACTTCACCGTGAGGGAGCAGTACTTC. V is TRBV5-4 and J is TRBJ2-7, with D maybe TRBD2 (5 bases). This CDR3 is 14 amino acids long. Between the trimmed V and J ends, which lost 3 bases and 7 bases, there was a span of 17 bases. Germline V gene sequence: CDR1 SGHNT, CDR2 YYREEE (reference sequence).

The V call is TRBV5-1, the J call TRBJ1-5, with D maybe TRBD1 (6 bases). The CDR3 consists of 13 residues. Germline V gene sequence: CDR1 SGHRS, CDR2 YFSETQ. V lost 5 bases to trimming and J lost 5 bases, with 11 bases between them. CDR3 amino acids: CASSPWTDQPQHF. CDR3 in DNA: TGCGCCAGCAGTCCCTGGACAGATCAGCCCCAGCATTTT.

There are a few counts of this clone. J is TRBJ2-7 and V is TRBV19, with a weak D call TRBD1 (6 bases). The CDR3 length is 16 residues. The germline gives CDR1 LNHDA, CDR2 SQIVND (reference sequence). Trimming left V 1 base short and J 3 bases short, with 16 bases between. The CDR3 DNA is TGTGCCAGTAGTATAGGCCGACCCGACAGGTTCTACGAGCAGTACTTC. Amino acid sequence: CASSIGRPDRFYEQYF.

The chain links TRBV29-1 to TRBJ2-1; 7 nucleotides agree with TRBD1. V lost 6 bases, J lost 7 bases, and 9 bases stayed unmatched. Looked up from germline, CDR1 is SQVTM and CDR2 is ANQGSEA. The CDR3 is made up of 13 amino acids. The CDR3, as DNA: TGCAGCGTAATACAGGGGCGTTGGAATGAGCAGTTCTTC. This sequence encodes CSVIQGRWNEQFF.

J is TRBJ1-5 and V is TRBV7-9; D ambiguous. V shed 5 bases and J shed 9 bases, with 20 bases lying between them. The CDR3 runs 15 residues. Germline values: CDR1 SEHNR, CDR2 FQNEAQ (reference sequence). As DNA, the CDR3 is TGTGCCAGCAGCCCTCGGGTCGACGGCAACGGGCCCCAGCATTTT. Protein product: CASSPRVDGNGPQHF.

The V call is TRBV10-3, the J call TRBJ2-1; 8 nucleotides line up with TRBD2. V was pared by 7 bases and J by 3 bases, with 5 bases of the junction left unmatched. The CDR3 is 14 residues long. In germline, CDR1 is ENHRY, CDR2 SYGVKD. The DNA for the CDR3 is TGTGCCATCAACTCGGGAGGGAACTACAATGAGCAGTTCTTC. Protein: CAINSGGNYNEQFF.

The V call is TRBV19, the J call TRBJ1-2; 7 bases fit TRBD1. The CDR3 sequence is 15 residues long. CDR1 and CDR2 from the germline V gene are LNHDA and SQIVND (reference sequence). V was pared by 2 bases and J by 5 bases, with 8 bases of the junction left unmatched. The CDR3 reads CASSIPGQSFYGYTF. The CDR3 coding sequence is TGTGCCAGTAGTATACCGGGACAGTCCTTTTATGGCTACACCTTC.